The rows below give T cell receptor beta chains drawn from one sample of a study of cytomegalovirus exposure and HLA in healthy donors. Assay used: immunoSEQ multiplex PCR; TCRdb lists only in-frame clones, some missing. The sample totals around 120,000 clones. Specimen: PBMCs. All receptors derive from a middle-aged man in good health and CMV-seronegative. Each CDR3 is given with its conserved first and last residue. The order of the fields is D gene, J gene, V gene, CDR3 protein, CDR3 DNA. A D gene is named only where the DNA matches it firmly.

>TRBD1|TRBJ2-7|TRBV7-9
CASSLIGRGPHEQYF
TGTGCCAGCAGCTTGATCGGCAGGGGGCCCCACGAGCAGTACTTC
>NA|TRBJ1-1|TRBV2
CASSAQSGAEAFF
TGTGCCAGCAGTGCCCAGTCGGGGGCTGAAGCTTTCTTT
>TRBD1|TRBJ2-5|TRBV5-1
CASSLGQGWETQYF
TGCGCCAGCAGCTTGGGACAGGGCTGGGAGACCCAGTACTTC
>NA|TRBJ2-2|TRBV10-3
CATQGGSGTASNTGELFF
TGTGCCACCCAAGGGGGGAGCGGGACCGCCTCGAACACCGGGGAGCTGTTTTTT
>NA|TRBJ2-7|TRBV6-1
CASSEGVEGWDTYEQYF
TGTGCCAGCAGTGAAGGTGTAGAGGGTTGGGACACCTACGAGCAGTACTTC
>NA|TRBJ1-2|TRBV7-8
CASSPQGYGYTF
TGTGCCAGCAGCCCCCAGGGCTATGGCTACACCTTC
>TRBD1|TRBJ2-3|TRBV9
CASSVRGGQGFTDTQYF
TGTGCCAGCAGCGTAAGGGGGGGACAGGGATTCACAGATACGCAGTATTTT
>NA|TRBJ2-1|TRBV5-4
CASSVERGRLRHEQFF
TGTGCCAGCAGCGTCGAGCGCGGCCGTTTAAGGCATGAGCAGTTCTTC
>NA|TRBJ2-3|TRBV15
CATSRERASGGTQYF
TGTGCCACCAGCAGAGAACGTGCGTCAGGAGGTACGCAGTATTTT
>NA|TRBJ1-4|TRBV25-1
CASSGTREDNEKLFF
TGTGCCAGCAGTGGGACCAGGGAGGACAATGAAAAACTGTTTTTT
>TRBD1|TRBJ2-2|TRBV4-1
CASSGHRGTGELFF
TGCGCCAGCAGCGGCCACAGGGGCACCGGGGAGCTGTTTTTT
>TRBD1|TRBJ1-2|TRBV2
CASSRIQGGNYGYTF
TGTGCCAGCAGCCGGATTCAGGGGGGTAACTATGGCTACACCTTC
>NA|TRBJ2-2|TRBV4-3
CASGGTLNTGELFF
TGCGCCAGCGGCGGGACCCTAAACACCGGGGAGCTGTTTTTT
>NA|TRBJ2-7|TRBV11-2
CASSLDTSYEQYF
TGTGCCAGCAGCTTAGACACTTCCTACGAGCAGTACTTC
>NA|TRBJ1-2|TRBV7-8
CASSPRGNYGYTF
TGTGCCAGCAGCCCCCGGGGAAACTATGGCTACACCTTC
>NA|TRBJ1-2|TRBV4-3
CASSQQHRADYGYTF
TGCGCCAGCAGCCAACAACACAGGGCGGACTATGGCTACACCTTC
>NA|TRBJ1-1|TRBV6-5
CASSYSLRGDYAEAFF
TGTGCCAGCAGTTACTCCCTTCGGGGTGACTACGCTGAAGCTTTCTTT
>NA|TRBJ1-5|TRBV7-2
CASRQLGGNNQPQHF
TGTGCCAGCAGGCAACTCGGGGGGAACAATCAGCCCCAGCATTTT
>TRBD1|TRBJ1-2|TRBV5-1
CASSASGGDKGYTF
TGCGCCAGCAGCGCCTCAGGGGGCGATAAGGGCTACACCTTC
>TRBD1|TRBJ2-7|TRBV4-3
CASSQNPGQGAYEQYF
TGCGCCAGCAGCCAGAATCCGGGACAGGGGGCCTACGAGCAGTACTTC
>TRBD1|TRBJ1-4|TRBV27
CASGLIIWARAGGVEKLFF
TGTGCCAGCGGGTTGATTATATGGGCCCGGGCAGGGGGTGTTGAAAAACTGTTTTTT
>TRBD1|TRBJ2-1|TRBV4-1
CASSQGGQGTYNEQFF
TGCGCCAGCAGCCAGGGCGGACAGGGCACCTACAATGAGCAGTTCTTC
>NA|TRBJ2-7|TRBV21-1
CASSAKPPGQAEAYEQYF
TGTGCCAGCAGCGCTAAGCCTCCGGGACAGGCAGAAGCCTACGAGCAGTACTTC
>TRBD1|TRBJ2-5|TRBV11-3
CASSFGMDRGMGETQYF
TGTGCCAGCAGCTTTGGAATGGACAGGGGGATGGGGGAGACCCAGTACTTC
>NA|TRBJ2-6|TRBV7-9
CASSLVGASGANVLTF
TGTGCCAGCAGCTTAGTTGGGGCCTCTGGGGCCAACGTCCTGACTTTC
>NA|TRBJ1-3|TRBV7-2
CASSLAGRGVSGNTIYF
TGTGCCAGCAGCTTAGCGGGGAGGGGGGTATCTGGAAACACCATATATTTT
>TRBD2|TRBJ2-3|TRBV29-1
CSVGTIAGGGDTQYF
TGCAGCGTGGGAACCATAGCGGGGGGAGGGGATACGCAGTATTTT
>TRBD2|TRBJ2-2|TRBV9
CASSPSGSGGYTGELFF
TGTGCCAGCAGCCCAAGCGGGAGCGGGGGGTACACCGGGGAGCTGTTTTTT
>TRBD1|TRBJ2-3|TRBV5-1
CASTLGGADTQYF
TGCGCCAGCACCCTAGGGGGCGCAGATACGCAGTATTTT
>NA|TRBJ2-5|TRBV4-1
CASSHTEETQYF
TGCGCCAGCAGCCATACGGAAGAGACCCAGTACTTC
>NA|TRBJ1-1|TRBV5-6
CASSLNLGQNTEAFF
TGTGCCAGCAGCTTGAATTTGGGCCAGAACACTGAAGCTTTCTTT
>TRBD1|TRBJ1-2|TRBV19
CASSIGQGYGYTF
TGTGCCAGTAGTATAGGACAGGGATACGGCTACACCTTC
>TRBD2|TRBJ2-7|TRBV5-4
CASSGGLAGVAYEQYF
TGTGCCAGCAGCGGGGGACTAGCGGGAGTCGCCTACGAGCAGTACTTC
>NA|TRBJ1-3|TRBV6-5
CASSYSPNWGEDTIYF
TGTGCCAGCAGTTACTCACCCAACTGGGGGGAGGACACCATATATTTT
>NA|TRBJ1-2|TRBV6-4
CASSDRKTGGYTF
TGTGCCAGCAGTGATCGCAAGACAGGAGGCTACACCTTC
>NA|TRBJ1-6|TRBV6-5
CASSFPRGGENSPLHF
TGTGCCAGCAGTTTCCCGCGAGGGGGGGAGAATTCACCCCTCCACTTT
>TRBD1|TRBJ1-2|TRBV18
CASSRQGKANYGYTF
TGTGCCAGCTCTCGACAGGGGAAGGCTAACTATGGCTACACCTTC
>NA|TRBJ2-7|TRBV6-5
CASSYRGTGYEQYF
TGTGCCAGCAGTTACAGGGGGACGGGCTACGAGCAGTACTTC
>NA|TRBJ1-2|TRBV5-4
CASSLGSLANYGYTF
TGTGCCAGCAGCTTGGGGTCATTAGCTAACTATGGCTACACCTTC
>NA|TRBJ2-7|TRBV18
CASSYGSGYEQYF
TGTGCCAGCTCATACGGGTCCGGGTACGAGCAGTACTTC
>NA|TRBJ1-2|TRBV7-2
CASSSPPLANYGYTF
TGTGCCAGCAGCTCCCCCCCTTTAGCTAACTATGGCTACACCTTC
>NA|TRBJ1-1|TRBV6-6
CASSYTGGNTEAFF
TGTGCCAGCAGTTACACAGGCGGGAACACTGAAGCTTTCTTT
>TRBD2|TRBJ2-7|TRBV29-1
CSGGEGSSYEQYF
TGCAGCGGGGGGGAGGGGAGCTCCTACGAGCAGTACTTC
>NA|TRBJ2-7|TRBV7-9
CASSLELSYEQYF
TGTGCCAGCAGCTTAGAGCTCTCCTACGAGCAGTACTTC
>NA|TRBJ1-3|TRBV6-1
CATRTGSSGNTIYF
TGTGCCACGCGTACAGGGAGCTCTGGAAACACCATATATTTT
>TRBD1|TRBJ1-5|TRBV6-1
CASSPTGSNQPQHF
TGTGCCAGCAGCCCGACAGGGAGCAATCAGCCCCAGCATTTT
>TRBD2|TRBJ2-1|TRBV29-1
CSVVNGRGANEQFF
TGCAGCGTTGTGAACGGGAGGGGTGCCAATGAGCAGTTCTTC
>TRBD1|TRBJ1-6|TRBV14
CASSPLDREDSPLHF
TGTGCCAGCAGCCCCCTGGACAGGGAGGATTCACCCCTCCACTTT
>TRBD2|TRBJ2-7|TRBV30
CAWSVRQRGFHYEQYF
TGTGCCTGGAGTGTCCGACAGCGGGGTTTCCACTACGAGCAGTACTTC
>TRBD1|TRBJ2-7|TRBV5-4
CASSWGDRGLNEQYF
TGTGCCAGCAGCTGGGGGGACAGGGGGCTCAACGAGCAGTACTTC
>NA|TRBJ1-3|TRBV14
CASSHRRVSGNTIYF
TGTGCCAGCAGCCACCGTCGCGTCTCTGGAAACACCATATATTTT
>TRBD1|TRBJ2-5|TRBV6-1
CASSVTGTGTQETQYF
TGTGCCAGCAGTGTAACCGGGACAGGGACGCAGGAGACCCAGTACTTC
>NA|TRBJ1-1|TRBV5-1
CASSLGGVKWDTEAFF
TGCGCCAGCAGCTTGGGGGGGGTCAAATGGGACACTGAAGCTTTCTTT
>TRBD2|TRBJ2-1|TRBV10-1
CASSTSGGEQFF
TGCGCCAGCAGCACTAGCGGTGGTGAGCAGTTCTTC
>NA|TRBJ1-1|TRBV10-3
CAISEGGGLNTEAFF
TGTGCCATCAGTGAGGGGGGAGGGCTGAACACTGAAGCTTTCTTT